This TCR beta chain originates from a study of identical twins. Using its own MiXCR run on the 5' RACE reads, TCRdb lists one record per CDR3 protein. The sample consists of hundreds of thousands of distinct CDR3 sequences, less than 25% of them appearing once. Between the trimmed V and J ends, which lost 4 bases and 2 bases, there was a span of 17 bases. The CDR3 is 15 residues long. The germline V gene encodes CDR1 DFQATT and CDR2 SNEGSKA (reference sequence). These data are also associated with another study on T cells expressing NK-cell markers. From that study: Sorted CD3+CD56+NKG2C+, CD3+CD56+NKG2C- and CD3+CD56-NKG2C+ T cells supplied TCR beta repertoires. HCMV seropositivity marked most of the eight sequenced donors; one was seronegative. NKG2C+ dominant clonotype frequencies in six or seven donors were about 1.0-7.5% of CD8+ T cells. Leadership of the CD3+CD56-NKG2C+ fraction also belonged to these clonotypes in a handful of donors.

The receptor's source is a young woman in good health. The sequencing sample was made of PBMCs. V and J are TRBV20-1 and TRBJ1-2, with D possibly matching TRBD1 (6 bases). The CDR3 sequence is CSATRGEGNNYGYTF. CDR3 in DNA: TGCAGTGCTACCAGGGGTGAGGGGAACAACTATGGCTACACCTTC.